This T cell receptor beta chain was found in a study of cytotoxic CD8 clonotypes in ibrutinib-treated CLL. Study in general: Partial responders around 24, complete 2; about twelve progressed and around 15 stayed in remission by median roughly 6 years. Study results and limitations: Treatment saw public clonotypes, which were uncommon, either contract or stay stable. Baseline clonality, above age-matched healthy donor levels, tracked circulating CD8+ T-cell counts.

Depths of 1 in 200,000 to 1 in 1 million T cells were the sequencing target. Sequencing used immunoSEQ multiplex PCR; TCRdb keeps in-frame clones, though not all of them. The sample includes some 150,000 clones, about 80% of them seen just once. Trimming shortened V by 2 bases and J by 8 bases, and 12 bases separated the two germline ends. The CDR3 is 14 residues long. In germline, CDR1 is MNHEY, CDR2 SVGAGI. This clone was seen once. The antigen is unknown. This receptor was identified in a human donor with chronic lymphocytic leukemia. The chain recombines TRBV6-5 with TRBJ2-2; D remains unclear. The sample was PBMCs, taken after 12 months of ibrutinib treatment. The CDR3 spells CASSYRIIAGELFF. CDR3 sequence (DNA): TGTGCCAGCAGTTACCGGATCATCGCTGGGGAGCTGTTTTTT.